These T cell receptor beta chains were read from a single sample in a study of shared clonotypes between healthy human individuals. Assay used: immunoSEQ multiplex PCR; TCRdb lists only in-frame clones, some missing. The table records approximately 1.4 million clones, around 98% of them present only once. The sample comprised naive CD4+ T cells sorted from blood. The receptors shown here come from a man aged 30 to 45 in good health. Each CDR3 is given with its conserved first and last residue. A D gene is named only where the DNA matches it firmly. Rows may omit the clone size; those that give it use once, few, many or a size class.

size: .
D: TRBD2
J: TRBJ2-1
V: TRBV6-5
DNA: TGTGCCAGCAGTTTCCTCCTAGCGGGAGAGTACAATGAGCAGTTCTTC
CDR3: CASSFLLAGEYNEQFF

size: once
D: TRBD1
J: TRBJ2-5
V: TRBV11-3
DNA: TGTGCCAGCAGCCAAAGGACAGGAGGTGTAACCCCGCAAGAGACCCAGTACTTC
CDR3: CASSQRTGGVTPQETQYF

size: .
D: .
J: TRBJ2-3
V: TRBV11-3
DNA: TGTGCCAGCAGCCTAAGTGCCACTAGCACAGATACGCAGTATTTT
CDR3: CASSLSATSTDTQYF

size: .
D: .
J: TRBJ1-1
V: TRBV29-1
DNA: TGCAGCGCTGAAGGGAGGCAGGGGAACACTGAAGCTTTCTTT
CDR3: CSAEGRQGNTEAFF

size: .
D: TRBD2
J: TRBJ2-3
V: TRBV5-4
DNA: TGTGCCAGCAGCTTGGAGGGACTAGCGGGAGATGGCACAGATACGCAGTATTTT
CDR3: CASSLEGLAGDGTDTQYF

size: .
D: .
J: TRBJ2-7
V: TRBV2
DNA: TGTGCCAGCAGGAGGGAACTCTCCTACGAGCAGTACTTC
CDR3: CASRRELSYEQYF

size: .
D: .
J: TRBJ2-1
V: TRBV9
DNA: TGTGCCAGCAGCGTATCGGCGCTCCGGGGGCTCCCGAACAATGAGCAGTTCTTC
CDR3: CASSVSALRGLPNNEQFF

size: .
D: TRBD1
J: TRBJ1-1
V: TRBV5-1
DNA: TGCGCCAGCAGCCCGATCAGGGGGGATGGCACTGAAGCTTTCTTT
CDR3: CASSPIRGDGTEAFF

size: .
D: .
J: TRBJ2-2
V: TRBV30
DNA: TGTGCCTGGAGTCCAAAGGCAACACTCAACACCGGGGAGCTGTTTTTT
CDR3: CAWSPKATLNTGELFF

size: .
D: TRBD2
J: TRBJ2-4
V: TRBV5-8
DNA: TGTGCCAGCAGCTTTGGGGGGGGGAACATTCAGTACTTC
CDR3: CASSFGGGNIQYF

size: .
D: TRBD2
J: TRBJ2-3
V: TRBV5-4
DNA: TGTGCCAGCAGCTCCGGACTAGCGGGACCCTCGAGTGATACGCAGTATTTT
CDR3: CASSSGLAGPSSDTQYF

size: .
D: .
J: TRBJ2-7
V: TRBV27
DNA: TGTGCCAGCAGTTACCGGGGGTACGAGCAGTACTTC
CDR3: CASSYRGYEQYF

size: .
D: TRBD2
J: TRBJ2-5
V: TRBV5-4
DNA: TGTGCCAGCAGCTTGGCTAGCGGGAGTCCCCAAGAGACCCAGTACTTC
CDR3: CASSLASGSPQETQYF

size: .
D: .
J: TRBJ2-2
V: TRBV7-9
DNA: TGTGCCCTTCTCGAGGGACCGAACACCGGGGAGCTGTTTTTT
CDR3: CALLEGPNTGELFF

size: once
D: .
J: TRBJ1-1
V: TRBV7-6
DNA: TGTGCCAGCAGCTTATGGGGGGCTGCTGAAGCTTTCTTT
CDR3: CASSLWGAAEAFF

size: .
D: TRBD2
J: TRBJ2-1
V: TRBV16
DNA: TGTGCCAGCAGCCAATCTAGGGCGGGAGGGCGAAATGAGCAGTTCTTC
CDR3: CASSQSRAGGRNEQFF

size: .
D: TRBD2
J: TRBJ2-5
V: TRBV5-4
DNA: TGTGCCAGCAGCCTGGGGATAGCGGGAGTTGGGGGGCAAGAGACCCAGTACTTC
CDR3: CASSLGIAGVGGQETQYF

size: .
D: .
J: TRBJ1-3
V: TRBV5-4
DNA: TGTGCCAGCAGCTTGGCCTATGAAAACACCATATATTTT
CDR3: CASSLAYENTIYF

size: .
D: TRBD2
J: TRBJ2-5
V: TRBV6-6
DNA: TGTGCCAGCAGTCCCGGGACTAGTGCAGAGACCCAGTACTTC
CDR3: CASSPGTSAETQYF

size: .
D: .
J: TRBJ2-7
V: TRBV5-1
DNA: TGCGCCAGCAGCCCCCCCAATAGCGGTAGCTCCTACGAGCAGTACTTC
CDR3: CASSPPNSGSSYEQYF

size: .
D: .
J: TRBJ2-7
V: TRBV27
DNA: TGTGCCAGCAGTCCCCTCGGGGGCGGGCCCTACTACGAGCAGTACTTC
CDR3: CASSPLGGGPYYEQYF

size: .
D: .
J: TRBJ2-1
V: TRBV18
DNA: TGTGCCAGCTCACTCAAAACCGCTAGCCGCCGAAACTACAATGAGCAGTTCTTC
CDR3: CASSLKTASRRNYNEQFF

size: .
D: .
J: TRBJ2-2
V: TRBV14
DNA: TGTGCCAGCAGCCTTGGGCAGGGGACCGGGGAGCTGTTTTTT
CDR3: CASSLGQGTGELFF

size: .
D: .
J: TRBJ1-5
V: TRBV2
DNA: TGTGCCAGCAGTGAAGAGATCACCCATCAGCCCCAGCATTTT
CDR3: CASSEEITHQPQHF

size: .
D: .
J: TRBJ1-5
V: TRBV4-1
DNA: TGCGCCAGCAGCCAGGACGACAGGTACCATCAGCCCCAGCATTTT
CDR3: CASSQDDRYHQPQHF

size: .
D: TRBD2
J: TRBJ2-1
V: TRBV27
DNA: TGTGCCAGCAGCTGGGGGGTAGCGGGATTACCGGAGGAGCAGTTCTTC
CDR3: CASSWGVAGLPEEQFF

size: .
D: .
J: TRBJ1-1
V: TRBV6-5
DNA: TGTGCCAGCAGTTCGGGTTGGACACTCCCGAACACTGAAGCTTTCTTT
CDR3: CASSSGWTLPNTEAFF

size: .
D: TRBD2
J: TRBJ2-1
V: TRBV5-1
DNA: TGCGCCAGCAGCTGGGGACTAGCGGGAGGGTCATACAATGAGCAGTTCTTC
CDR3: CASSWGLAGGSYNEQFF

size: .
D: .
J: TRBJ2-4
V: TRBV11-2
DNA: TGTGCCAGCAGCTTACGGCCGGGACCGAAAGAGCACATTCAGTACTTC
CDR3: CASSLRPGPKEHIQYF

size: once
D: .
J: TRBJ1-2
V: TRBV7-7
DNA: TGTGCCAGCAGCCGAACCGGGCCGCGATTGAAACATGGCTACACCTTC
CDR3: CASSRTGPRLKHGYTF

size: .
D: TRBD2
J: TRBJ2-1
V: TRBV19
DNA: TGTGCCATAGCCGGAGCGGGAGTTAATGAGCAGTTCTTC
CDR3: CAIAGAGVNEQFF

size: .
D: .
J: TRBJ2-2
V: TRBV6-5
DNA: TGTGCCAGCAGTTACTGGGAGCGGAACACCGGGGAGCTGTTTTTT
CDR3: CASSYWERNTGELFF

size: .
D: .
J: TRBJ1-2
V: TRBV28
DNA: TGTGCCAGCAGTCCGGGGATAGCTAACTATGGCTACACCTTC
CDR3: CASSPGIANYGYTF

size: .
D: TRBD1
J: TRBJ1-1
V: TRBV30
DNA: TGTGCCTGGAGTGTACGTTTGACAGGGATTTTGGGAGGCACTGAAGCTTTCTTT
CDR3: CAWSVRLTGILGGTEAFF

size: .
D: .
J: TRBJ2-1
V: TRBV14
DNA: TGTGCCAGCAGCGGCCAGGGGCACAATGAGCAGTTCTTC
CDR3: CASSGQGHNEQFF

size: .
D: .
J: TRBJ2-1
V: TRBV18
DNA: TGTGCCAGCTCACCCCGCCGGGACCAAGTAGGTGAGCAGTTCTTC
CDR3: CASSPRRDQVGEQFF

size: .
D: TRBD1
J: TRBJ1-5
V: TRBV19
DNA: TGTGCCAGTAGAAAGACAGGGGAGGGATCCAATCAGCCCCAGCATTTT
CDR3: CASRKTGEGSNQPQHF

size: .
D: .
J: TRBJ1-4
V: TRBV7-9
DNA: TGTGCCAGCAGCCGAGGGGACTCACTCCTCGGACTGTTTTTT
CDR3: CASSRGDSLLGLFF

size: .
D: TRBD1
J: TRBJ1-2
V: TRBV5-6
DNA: TGTGCCAGCAGCTCGCCCCGGGACAGGGGTTACCCGTCCTATGGCTACACCTTC
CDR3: CASSSPRDRGYPSYGYTF

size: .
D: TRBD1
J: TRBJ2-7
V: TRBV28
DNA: TGTGCCAGCAAAGGGACAGGGGTCTACGAGCAGTACTTC
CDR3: CASKGTGVYEQYF

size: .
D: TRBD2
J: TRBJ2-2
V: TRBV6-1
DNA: TGTGCCAGCTGCATGCTAGCGGCTTCCACCGGGGAGCTGTTTTTT
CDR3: CASCMLAASTGELFF

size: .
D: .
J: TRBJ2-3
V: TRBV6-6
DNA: TGTGCCAGCAGTTACCGGACAGGACTAGAAACGCAGTATTTT
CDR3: CASSYRTGLETQYF

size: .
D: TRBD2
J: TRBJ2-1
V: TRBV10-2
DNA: TGCGCCACCGTTAGCGGGAGGCGCTCCTACAATGAGCAGTTCTTC
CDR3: CATVSGRRSYNEQFF

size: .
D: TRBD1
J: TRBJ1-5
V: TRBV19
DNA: TGTGCCAGTAGTATGGACAGGGCCCGCGATCAGCCCCAGCATTTT
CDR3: CASSMDRARDQPQHF

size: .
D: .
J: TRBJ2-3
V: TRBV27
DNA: TGTGCCAGCAGTTTGACTACGAGATACACAGATACGCAGTATTTT
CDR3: CASSLTTRYTDTQYF

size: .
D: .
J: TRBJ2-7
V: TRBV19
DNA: TGTGCCAGTAGTACGGGCCTCTACGAGCAGTACTTC
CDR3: CASSTGLYEQYF

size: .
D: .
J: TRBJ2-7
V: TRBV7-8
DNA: TGTGCCAGCAGCTTAGCGGGAGTAGATAAGCAGTACTTC
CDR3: CASSLAGVDKQYF